The source of this T cell receptor beta chain is a study of a mutant IDH1 vaccine in newly diagnosed glioma. Study-wide context: Therapy received beforehand was radiotherapy, temozolomide, or both, with most patients given both.

About this clone: The antigen is not known.

The time point here: week 47, end of study. All doses held 300 ug of mutant IDH1 20-mer peptide, with topical imiquimod. Across weeks 1, 3, 5, 7, 11, 15, 19 and 23, patients received a vaccination each time, eight in all. Tumors from donors were new WHO grade 3 or 4 IDH1-mutant astrocytomas with ATRX loss. Clones were read by immunoSEQ multiplex PCR, and TCRdb kept only the in-frame ones, dropping some. The data contain approximately 58,000 clones, roughly four fifths of them singletons. Germline-derived CDR1 and CDR2 are SEHNR and FQNEAQ (reference sequence). There are 16 residues in the CDR3. V was clipped by 5 bases and J by 6 bases; unmatched bases: 11. Study outcomes and limitations: Induction of immune responses by the vaccine occurred in 85% to 95% of patients.

The specimen was PBMCs, collected from a glioma patient whose treatment included an IDH1 peptide vaccine. This chain links TRBV7-9 with TRBJ1-4; 8 bases agree with TRBD1. The clonotype was recovered from a man in his thirties or forties with glioma. The CDR3 DNA follows: TGTGCCAGCAGCCAAGTTAGAGTACAGGGGGATGAAAAACTGTTTTTT. It codes for CASSQVRVQGDEKLFF.